The clone carrying this T cell receptor beta chain was counted a few times. Its target is unknown. Investigators reverse transcribed all isolated RNA, so they sequenced expressed TCRB transcripts. Profiling relied on immunoSEQ multiplex PCR, and the TCRdb table lists in-frame clones only, not all of them. The sample includes 300,000 to 450,000 clones, 8.5% to 10% of them seen just once. This entry comes from a study of beta chain features in type 1 diabetes. Germline V CDR1 and CDR2: MNHNS, SASEGT. J gave up 12 bases and V 3 bases, and 2 bases lay outside the gene matches. This CDR3 contains 10 residues. Broader study findings: When Type 1 diabetes patients were examined, their TCRB CDR3s proved moderately but significantly shorter in all four CD4+ subsets. There was no resolution here of whether HLA type influences TCRB rearrangement.

This chain joins TRBV6-1 and TRBJ2-7, with 7 bases that match TRBD1. The clonotype originates from a man younger than 40 with type 1 diabetes. Sequencing used central memory CD4+ T cells from blood. CDR3 loop: CASSETGLYF. In DNA form, the CDR3 reads TGTGCCAGCAGTGAGACAGGGTTGTACTTC.